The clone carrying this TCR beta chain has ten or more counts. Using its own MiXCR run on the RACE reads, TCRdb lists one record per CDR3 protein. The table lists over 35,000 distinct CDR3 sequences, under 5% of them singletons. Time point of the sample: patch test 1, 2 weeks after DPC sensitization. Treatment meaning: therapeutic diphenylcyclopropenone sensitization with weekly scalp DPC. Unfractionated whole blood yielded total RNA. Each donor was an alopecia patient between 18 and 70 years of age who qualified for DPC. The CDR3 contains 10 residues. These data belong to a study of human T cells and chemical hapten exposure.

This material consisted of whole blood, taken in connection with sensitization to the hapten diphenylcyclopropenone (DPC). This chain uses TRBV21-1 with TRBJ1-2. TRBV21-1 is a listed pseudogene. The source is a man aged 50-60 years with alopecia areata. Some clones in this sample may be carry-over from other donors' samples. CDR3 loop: CASSNSPDTF. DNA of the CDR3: TGTGCCAGCAGCAATAGTCCCGACACCTTC.